This T cell receptor (beta chain) was recovered during a study of blood T cells in healthy people across ages. Whole-study results and caveats: TCR beta diversity per million T cells fell roughly linearly with age.

Germline lookup yields CDR1 SGHTA and CDR2 FQGNSA. CDR3 length equals 16 residues. The V segment lost 0 bases and the J segment 0 bases; nucleotides outside the gene matches: 1. Notes on this clonotype: Its specificity is unknown.

The use of a sample-barcoded 5' primer and a J-beta primer mix characterized a second PCR of roughly 6 to 12 cycles. In TCRdb, the 5' RACE reads were re-called with MiXCR into one record per CDR3 protein. The sample lists about 1.8 million distinct CDR3 sequences, around 50% occurring once. The authors drew around 11 milliliters of peripheral blood from each donor. Every sample yielded at least 6 million isolated PBMCs. With each sample, at least 5.5 micrograms of total RNA were extracted. The chain uses TRBV7-2 and TRBJ2-2, with TRBD2 identical over 7 bases. The TCR was taken from a woman aged 40 to 49 in good health. Sequencing used blood. In DNA, the CDR3 is TGTGCCAGCAGCTTAGCGCGGGGGACGAACACCGGGGAGCTGTTTTTT. Protein sequence: CASSLARGTNTGELFF.